Listed here are 11 T cell receptor beta chains from one sample, sequenced in a study of cytomegalovirus exposure and HLA in healthy donors (dated by TCRdb to about 2017). The library was generated by the immunoSEQ multiplex PCR assay. A mixture of 60 forward primers for TCR Vbeta segments and 13 reverse primers for TCR Jbeta segments was used in the multiplex PCR. The table comes from immuneACCESS by way of TCRdb, which keeps in-frame sequences with V and J called. Part of the clones is missing from these tables; in studies checked, under half for an unresolved V gene and the rest for unknown reasons. Across this sample there are around 180,000 clones, with 77% seen only once. 1.4% of the sample is held by the ten biggest clonotypes. What was sequenced was PBMCs. Receptors originate from a woman in her twenties or thirties in good health and CMV-seropositive.

The V gene is TRBV5-6, the J gene TRBJ2-3, with TRBD2 matching over 7 bases. Germline assignment: CDR1 SGHDT and CDR2 YYEEEE. The CDR3 is 12 amino acids. The CDR3 DNA sequence: TGTGTCTTCGTCCCGGGGGGAGATACGCAGTATTTT. Protein: CVFVPGGDTQYF.

This clone was found once. V is TRBV30 and J is TRBJ2-3; D is uncertain. Per germline, CDR1 GTSNPN and CDR2 SVGIG (reference sequence). CDR3 length equals 12 residues. Deletions cut 3 bases from V and 0 bases from J, with 4 bases between. This CDR3 reads CAWRLSTDTQYF. The CDR3 coding sequence is TGTGCCTGGAGACTTAGCACAGATACGCAGTATTTT.

The rearrangement links TRBV5-4 to TRBJ2-7; no firm D call. The CDR3 spans 15 residues. Trimming took 4 bases from V and 2 from J, leaving 16 bases between them. CDR1 is SGHNT, CDR2 YYREEE, per germline (reference sequence). The CDR3 coding sequence is TGTGCCAGCAGCCAACACAGAGACCAAACCTACGAGCAGTACTTC. As protein: CASSQHRDQTYEQYF.

The J gene is TRBJ2-2, the V gene TRBV4-3, with 9 positions matching TRBD1. This CDR3 is built from 17 residues. CDR1 is LGHNA, CDR2 YSLEER, per germline. V was clipped by 1 base and J by 3 bases; unmatched bases: 6. CDR3 coding DNA: TGCGCCAGCAGCCAAGTAAACAGGGGGCAAGACACCGGGGAGCTGTTTTTT. Residues: CASSQVNRGQDTGELFF.

J is TRBJ2-5 and V is TRBV29-1, with 11 bases matching TRBD1. CDR1 SQVTM and CDR2 ANQGSEA come from the germline V gene. The trim removed 7 bases at V and 5 bases at J, leaving 6 bases unmatched. This CDR3 comprises 13 residues. In DNA, the CDR3 is TGCAGCGCACCGGGACAGGGGGTGGAGACCCAGTACTTC. This translates into CSAPGQGVETQYF.

V gene TRBV13 combines with J gene TRBJ2-1, with 7 bases matching TRBD1. CDR3 length: 17 residues. Trimming removed 3 bases from V and 0 bases from J; junction bases left unmatched: 8. From germline, CDR1 is PRHDT and CDR2 FYEKMQ (reference sequence). Here the CDR3 DNA reads TGTGCCAGCAGCTTCCCCCGGGACAGCCGCTCCTACAATGAGCAGTTCTTC. Its translation: CASSFPRDSRSYNEQFF. Complete variable domain (other parts from reference TRBV13 and TRBJ2-1): AAGVIQSPRHLIKEKRETATLKCYPIPRHDTVYWYQQGPGQDPQFLISFYEKMQSDKGSIPDRFSAQQFSDYHSELNMSSLELGDSALYFCASSFPRDSRSYNEQFFGPGTRLTVL.

This clone was observed a handful of times. J is TRBJ2-1 and V is TRBV30, with D maybe TRBD2 (6 bases). This CDR3 region has 12 residues. The germline CDR1 and CDR2 sequences are GTSNPN and SVGIG (reference sequence). With 4 bases removed from V and 3 bases from J, the gap between germline ends came to 7 bases. The DNA of the CDR3 is TGTGCCTGGATCGGGAGCTACAATGAGCAGTTCTTC. This encodes CAWIGSYNEQFF.

The gene calls are TRBV9 and TRBJ2-3; no clear D gene. The germline gives CDR1 SGDLS, CDR2 YYNGEE. Trimming left V 1 base short and J 0 bases short, with 3 bases between. CDR3 length equals 13 residues. In DNA, the CDR3 is TGTGCCAGCAGCGTACGGAGCACAGATACGCAGTATTTT. Translating gives CASSVRSTDTQYF.

The genes are TRBV11-2 and TRBJ2-2; the match to TRBD2 covers 10 bases. This CDR3 has 16 amino acids. V gave up 5 bases and J gave up 3 bases; unmatched junction bases: 6. Germline V gene lookup returns CDR1 SGHAT and CDR2 FQNNGV. The CDR3 loop is CASSRSGRRDTGELFF. The CDR3 DNA is TGTGCCAGCAGCCGTAGCGGGAGGAGGGACACCGGGGAGCTGTTTTTT.

The gene calls are TRBV5-1 and TRBJ2-5; 9 bases agree with TRBD2. The J call may be faulty, since TRBJ2-7 better matches the DNA end. Germline CDR1 SGHRS, CDR2 YFSETQ. The length of the CDR3 is 13 residues. CDR3 nucleotide sequence: TGCGCCAGCAGCTTGAGTAGCGGGGGCGAGCAGTACTTC. It encodes CASSLSSGGEQYF.

The chain recombines TRBV19 with TRBJ2-1; TRBD2 agrees at 12 bases. The J segment lost 5 bases and the V segment lost 3 bases, leaving 2 bases of the junction unmatched. Per germline, CDR1 LNHDA and CDR2 SQIVND (reference sequence). There are 15 residues in the CDR3. Here the CDR3 reads CASSMTSGSHNEQFF. For the CDR3, the DNA is TGTGCCAGTAGTATGACTAGCGGGAGCCACAATGAGCAGTTCTTC.